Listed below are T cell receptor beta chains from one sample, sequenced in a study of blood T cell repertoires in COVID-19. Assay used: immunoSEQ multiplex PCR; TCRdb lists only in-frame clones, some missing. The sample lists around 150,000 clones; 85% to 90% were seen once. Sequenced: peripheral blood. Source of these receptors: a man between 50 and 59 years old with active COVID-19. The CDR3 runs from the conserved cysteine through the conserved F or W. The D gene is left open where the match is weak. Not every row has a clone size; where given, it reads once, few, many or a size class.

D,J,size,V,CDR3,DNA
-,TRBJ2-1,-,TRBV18,CASSPITGNGNEQFF,TGTGCCAGCTCACCCATAACAGGGAACGGCAATGAGCAGTTCTTC
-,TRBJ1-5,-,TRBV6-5,CASRQSGDSNQPQHF,TGTGCCAGCAGACAATCAGGGGATAGCAATCAGCCCCAGCATTTT
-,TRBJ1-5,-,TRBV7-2,CASSLQGRQPQHF,TGTGCCAGCAGCTTACAGGGTCGTCAGCCCCAGCATTTT
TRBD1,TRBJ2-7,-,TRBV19,CASSETGISYEQYF,TGTGCCAGTAGTGAGACAGGGATTTCCTACGAGCAGTACTTC
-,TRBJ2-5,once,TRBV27,CATRRITVEETQYF,TGTGCCACTCGAAGAATCACAGTCGAAGAGACCCAGTACTTC
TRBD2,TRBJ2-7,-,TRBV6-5,CASSLTSGGPYEQYF,TGTGCCAGCAGTCTGACTAGCGGGGGACCCTACGAGCAGTACTTC
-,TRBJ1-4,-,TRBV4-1,CASSHPLNEKLFF,TGCGCCAGCAGCCATCCTCTTAATGAAAAACTGTTTTTT
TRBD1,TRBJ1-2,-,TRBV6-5,CASSYSGGGVHTF,TGTGCCAGCAGTTACTCAGGAGGGGGCGTCCACACCTTC
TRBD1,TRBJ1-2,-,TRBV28,CASSPTGTGFQEVYTF,TGTGCCAGCAGTCCTACAGGGACAGGGTTCCAAGAGGTCTACACCTTC
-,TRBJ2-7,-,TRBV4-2,CASSQDVVQGHEQYF,TGTGCCAGCAGCCAAGATGTGGTTCAGGGCCACGAGCAGTACTTC
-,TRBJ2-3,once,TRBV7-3,CASSLLAVGDTQYF,TGTGCCAGCAGCTTATTAGCGGTCGGAGATACGCAGTATTTT
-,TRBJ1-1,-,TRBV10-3,CAIKVSDTMNTEAFF,TGTGCCATCAAAGTAAGTGACACAATGAACACTGAAGCTTTCTTT
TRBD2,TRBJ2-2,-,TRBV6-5,CASSFLAGGTGELFF,TGTGCCAGCAGTTTCCTAGCGGGGGGCACCGGGGAGCTGTTTTTT
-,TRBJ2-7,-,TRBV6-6,CASSPGTATYEQYF,TGTGCCAGCAGCCCCGGGACTGCAACCTACGAGCAGTACTTC
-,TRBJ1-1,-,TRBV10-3,CAISPHPGENTEAFF,TGTGCCATCAGTCCCCACCCCGGGGAAAACACTGAAGCTTTCTTT
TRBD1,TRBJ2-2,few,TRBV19,CASSSNDRGRSLFF,TGTGCCAGTAGTAGTAATGACAGGGGGCGCTCCCTGTTTTTT
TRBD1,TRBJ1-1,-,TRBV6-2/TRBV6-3,CASSYLLGTGELNTEAFF,TGTGCCAGCAGTTATTTATTAGGGACAGGGGAGTTGAACACTGAAGCTTTCTTT
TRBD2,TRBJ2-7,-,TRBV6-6,CASSYGATSGGEQYF,TGTGCCAGCAGTTACGGGGCGACTAGCGGAGGCGAGCAGTACTTC
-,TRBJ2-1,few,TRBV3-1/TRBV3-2,CASSDRQSSYNEQFF,TGTGCCAGCAGCGACAGGCAGAGCTCCTACAATGAGCAGTTCTTC
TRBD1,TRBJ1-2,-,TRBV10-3,CAIGTDSNYGYTF,TGTGCCATCGGGACAGATTCTAACTATGGCTACACCTTC
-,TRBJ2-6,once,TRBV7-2,CASSLWGPQSSGANVLTF,TGTGCCAGCAGCTTGTGGGGCCCACAGAGCTCTGGGGCCAACGTCCTGACTTTC